These 12 T cell receptor beta chains were sequenced from one sample in a study of cytomegalovirus exposure and HLA in healthy donors. Use of 60 Vbeta and 13 Jbeta primers characterized the PCR. Assay: immunoSEQ multiplex PCR; the TCRdb copy retains only in-frame clones and omits some. The table shows some 180,000 clones, with about four fifths occurring only once. The sequenced material came from PBMCs. These receptors were collected from a woman aged 30 to 39 in good health and CMV-seronegative.

This clone was picked up one time. This sequence joins TRBV25-1 and TRBJ1-6; a weak D match, TRBD1 (5 bases). Trimming left V 3 bases short and J 8 bases short, with 14 bases between. Germline lookup yields CDR1 MGHDK and CDR2 SYGVNS. The CDR3 extends over 15 amino acids. In DNA form, the CDR3 reads TGTGCCAGCAGTGACAGTCAGGGCGTCTATTCACCCCTCCACTTT. Protein product: CASSDSQGVYSPLHF.

The rearrangement joins TRBV14 to TRBJ2-7; a weak D match, TRBD1 (7 bases). CDR1 is SGHDN, CDR2 FVKESK, per germline. The CDR3 is 15 residues long. V was trimmed by 4 bases and J by 2 bases, leaving 15 bases between them. This CDR3 reads CASSLHRGGPYEQYF. CDR3 nucleotides: TGTGCCAGCAGCCTTCACAGGGGAGGACCCTACGAGCAGTACTTC.

V and J are TRBV30 and TRBJ1-1; a possible D gene is TRBD1 (5 bases). Trimming took off 5 bases at V and 0 bases at J, with 7 bases between the two ends. Germline CDR1 and CDR2: GTSNPN and SVGIG (reference sequence). The CDR3 runs 12 residues. CDR3 in DNA: TGTGCCTGGGGACACATGAACACTGAAGCTTTCTTT. Translation: CAWGHMNTEAFF.

DNA for the CDR3: TGTGCCAGCAGCCCCACCGCGGGGGCGGTGATGGAGCAGTACTTC. Its protein is CASSPTAGAVMEQYF. The chain recombines TRBV5-6 with TRBJ2-7; D perhaps matches TRBD2 (7 bases). The CDR3 contains 15 residues. Germline V gives CDR1 SGHDT, CDR2 YYEEEE. Trimming stripped 4 bases from V and 7 bases from J, with 21 bases between.

CDR3 region: CASSSRPAGEQYF. DNA for the CDR3: TGTGCCAGCAGCTCCCGACCAGCGGGCGAGCAGTACTTC. This rearrangement joins TRBV7-3 to TRBJ2-7; maybe TRBD2 (6 bases). The CDR3 consists of 13 residues. Germline lookup yields CDR1 SGHTA and CDR2 FQGTGA. The germline V and J ends were trimmed by 4 bases and 6 bases, with 13 bases remaining between them.

This clone showed up just once. The chain couples TRBV4-1 to TRBJ1-6; TRBD1 matches 10 bases. Trimming cost V 0 bases and J 9 bases; bases outside gene matches: 8. The CDR3 totals 17 residues. The germline CDR1 and CDR2 sequences are MGHRA and YSYEKL. The CDR3 DNA reads as TGCGCCAGCAGCCAAGAATCCGCCGACAGGGGGCGTTCACCCCTCCACTTT. Its translation is CASSQESADRGRSPLHF.

The chain employs TRBV9 and TRBJ2-6, with 8 bases that match TRBD1. The ends lost 4 bases at V and 0 bases at J; junction bases unmatched: 12. Germline V gene data show CDR1 as SGDLS and CDR2 as YYNGEE. This CDR3 is 19 amino acids long. The CDR3 sequence is CASSLSSGTGISGANVLTF. Here the CDR3 DNA reads TGTGCCAGCAGCTTAAGCTCGGGGACAGGAATCTCTGGGGCCAACGTCCTGACTTTC.

The chain is built from TRBV9 and TRBJ2-5; 9 nucleotides line up with TRBD2. The germline V gene has CDR1 SGDLS and CDR2 YYNGEE. The CDR3 consists of 15 residues. Trimming cost V 0 bases and J 5 bases; bases outside gene matches: 5. The CDR3 bases are TGTGCCAGCAGCGTAGGGGCGGGGGGGCTGGAGACCCAGTACTTC. Translating gives CASSVGAGGLETQYF.

The V and J genes are TRBV9 and TRBJ2-3, with D possibly matching TRBD1 (6 bases). Germline lookup yields CDR1 SGDLS and CDR2 YYNGEE. The CDR3 loop spans 16 amino acids. V was shortened by 2 bases and J by 2 bases, with 15 bases between the two germline ends. CDR3 amino acids: CASSVLPRQDTDTQYF. In nucleotides, the CDR3 is TGTGCCAGCAGCGTCCTCCCAAGACAGGACACAGATACGCAGTATTTT.

This chain connects TRBV13 to TRBJ1-4, with a possible D match to TRBD1 (5 bases). Trimming shortened V by 4 bases and J by 3 bases, and 12 bases separated the two germline ends. Looked up from germline, CDR1 is PRHDT and CDR2 is FYEKMQ (reference sequence). This CDR3 is built from 15 residues. CDR3 protein: CASSSMEGANEKLFF. The CDR3 DNA sequence: TGTGCCAGCAGCTCGATGGAAGGGGCTAATGAAAAACTGTTTTTT.

The V gene is TRBV19, the J gene TRBJ2-1; the match to TRBD1 covers 7 bases. The CDR3 has 20 amino acids. V lost 6 bases, J lost 0 bases, and 20 bases stayed unmatched. CDR1 and CDR2 from the germline V gene are LNHDA and SQIVND (reference sequence). DNA for the CDR3: TGTGCCAGTAGCCCCGGGACGGGACAGATCTTTTTAAGCTCCTACAATGAGCAGTTCTTC. As protein: CASSPGTGQIFLSSYNEQFF.

The chain combines TRBV18 with TRBJ2-7, with D possibly being TRBD1 (5 bases). Germline V lookup: CDR1 KGHSH, CDR2 LQKENI. The CDR3 consists of 15 residues. Trimming left V 0 bases short and J 5 bases short, with 14 bases between. The CDR3 sequence: CASSPPARVRHEQYF. Written as DNA, the CDR3 is TGTGCCAGCTCACCACCGGCCAGGGTAAGACACGAGCAGTACTTC.